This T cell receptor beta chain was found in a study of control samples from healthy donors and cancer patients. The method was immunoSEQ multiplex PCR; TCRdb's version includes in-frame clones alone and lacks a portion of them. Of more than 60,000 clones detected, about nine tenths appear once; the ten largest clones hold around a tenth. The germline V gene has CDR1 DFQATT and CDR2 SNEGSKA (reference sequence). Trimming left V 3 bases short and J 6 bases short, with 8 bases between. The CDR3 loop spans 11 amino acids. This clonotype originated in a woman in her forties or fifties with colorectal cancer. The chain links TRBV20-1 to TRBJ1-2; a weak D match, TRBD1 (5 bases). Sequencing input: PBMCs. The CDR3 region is CSASVGDGYTF. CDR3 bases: TGCAGTGCTAGTGTGGGGGATGGCTACACCTTC.